This T cell receptor beta chain was identified in a study of blood T cell repertoires in COVID-19. Here immunoSEQ multiplex PCR was the method, and the copy in TCRdb shows in-frame clones only, minus some. The repertoire includes a few hundred thousand clones, roughly 80% of them detected once, and roughly 4.7% sits in the top ten. V was trimmed by 1 base and J by 0 bases, leaving 11 bases between them. The CDR3 extends over 16 amino acids. The V gene's germline CDR1 is LGHDT and CDR2 YNNKEL (reference sequence). Participant-reported clinical history was the basis for cohort assignment. The receptor was isolated from a man aged 35 to 55 who had been exposed to COVID-19. The chain carries TRBV3-1 (or the pseudogene TRBV3-2) and TRBJ2-3; possibly TRBD2 for D (5 bases). The sequencing sample was made of PBMCs or T cells enriched from blood (not recorded which). The chain's CDR3 is CASSQVRGGSTDTQYF. The CDR3 nucleotides read TGTGCCAGCAGCCAAGTTCGTGGCGGGAGCACAGATACGCAGTATTTT.